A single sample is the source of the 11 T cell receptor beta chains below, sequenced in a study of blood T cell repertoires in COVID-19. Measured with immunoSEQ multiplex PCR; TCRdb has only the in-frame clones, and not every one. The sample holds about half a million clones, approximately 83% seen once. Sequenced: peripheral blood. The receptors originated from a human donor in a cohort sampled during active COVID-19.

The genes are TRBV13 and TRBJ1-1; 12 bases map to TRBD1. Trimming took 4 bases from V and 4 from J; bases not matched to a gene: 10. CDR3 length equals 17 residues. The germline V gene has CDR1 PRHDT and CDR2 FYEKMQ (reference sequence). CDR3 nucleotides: TGTGCCAGCAGCTCATCCGGGACAGGGGGCTCCCTCACTGAAGCTTTCTTT. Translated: CASSSSGTGGSLTEAFF.

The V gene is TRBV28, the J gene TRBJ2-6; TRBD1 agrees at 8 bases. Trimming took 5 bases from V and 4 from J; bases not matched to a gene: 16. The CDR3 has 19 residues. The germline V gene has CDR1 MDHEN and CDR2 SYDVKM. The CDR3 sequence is CASSHRPFSTGAGANVLTF. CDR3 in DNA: TGTGCCAGCAGTCACCGGCCCTTCTCGACAGGGGCAGGGGCCAACGTCCTGACTTTC.

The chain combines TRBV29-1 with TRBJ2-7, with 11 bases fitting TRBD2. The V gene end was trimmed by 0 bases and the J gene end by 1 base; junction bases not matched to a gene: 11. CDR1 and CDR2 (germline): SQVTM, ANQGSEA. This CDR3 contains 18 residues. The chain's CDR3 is CSVEEAPFIAGGSYEQYF. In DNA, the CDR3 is TGCAGCGTTGAAGAGGCTCCATTTATAGCGGGAGGGTCCTACGAGCAGTACTTC.

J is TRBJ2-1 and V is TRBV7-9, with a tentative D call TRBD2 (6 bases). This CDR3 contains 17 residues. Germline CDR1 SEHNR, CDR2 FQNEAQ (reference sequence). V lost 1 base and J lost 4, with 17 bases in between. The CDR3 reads CASSLDIGGSAYNEQFF. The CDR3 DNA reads TGTGCCAGCAGCTTAGATATTGGGGGGTCCGCATACAATGAGCAGTTCTTC.

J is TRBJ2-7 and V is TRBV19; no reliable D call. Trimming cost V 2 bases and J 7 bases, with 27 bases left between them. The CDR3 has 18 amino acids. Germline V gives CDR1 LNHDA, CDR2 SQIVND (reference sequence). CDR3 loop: CASSIRWAGIPPPEEQYF. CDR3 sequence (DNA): TGTGCCAGTAGTATACGGTGGGCCGGCATTCCCCCTCCGGAAGAGCAGTACTTC.

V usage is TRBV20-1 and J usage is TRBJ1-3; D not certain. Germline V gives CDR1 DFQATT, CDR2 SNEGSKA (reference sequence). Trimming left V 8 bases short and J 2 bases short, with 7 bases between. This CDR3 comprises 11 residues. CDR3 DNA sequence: TGCAGTACCCCGGCTGGAAACACCATATATTTT. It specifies CSTPAGNTIYF.

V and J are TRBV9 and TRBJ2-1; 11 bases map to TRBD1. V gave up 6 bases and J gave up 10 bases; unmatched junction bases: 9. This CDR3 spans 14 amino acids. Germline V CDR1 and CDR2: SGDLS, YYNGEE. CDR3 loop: CASTPGQGDYEQFF. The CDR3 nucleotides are TGTGCCAGCACCCCGGGACAGGGGGATTACGAGCAGTTCTTC. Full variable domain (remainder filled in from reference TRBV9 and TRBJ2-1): DSGVTQTPKHLITATGQRVTLRCSPRSGDLSVYWYQQSLDQGLQFLIQYYNGEERAKGNILERFSAQQFPDLHSELNLSSLELGDSALYFCASTPGQGDYEQFFGPGTRLTVL.

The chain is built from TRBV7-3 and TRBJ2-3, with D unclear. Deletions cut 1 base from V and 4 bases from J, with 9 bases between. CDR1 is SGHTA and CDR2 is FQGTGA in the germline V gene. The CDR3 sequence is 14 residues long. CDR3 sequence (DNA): TGTGCCAGCAGCTTAATCAATCCCCCAGATACGCAGTATTTT. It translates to CASSLINPPDTQYF.

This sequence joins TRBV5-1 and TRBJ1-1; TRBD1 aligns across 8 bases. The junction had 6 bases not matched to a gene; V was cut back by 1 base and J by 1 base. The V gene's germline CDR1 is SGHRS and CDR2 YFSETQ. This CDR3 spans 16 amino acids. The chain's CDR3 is CASSLNQGAGNTEAFF. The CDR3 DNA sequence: TGCGCCAGCAGCTTGAATCAGGGGGCCGGGAACACTGAAGCTTTCTTT.

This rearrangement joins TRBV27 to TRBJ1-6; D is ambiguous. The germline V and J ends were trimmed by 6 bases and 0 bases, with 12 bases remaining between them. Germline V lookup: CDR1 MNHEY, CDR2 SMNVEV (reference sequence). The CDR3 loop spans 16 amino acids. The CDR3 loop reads CASSRVVASYNSPLHF. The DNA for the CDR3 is TGTGCCAGCAGCCGGGTGGTGGCCTCCTATAATTCACCCCTCCACTTT.

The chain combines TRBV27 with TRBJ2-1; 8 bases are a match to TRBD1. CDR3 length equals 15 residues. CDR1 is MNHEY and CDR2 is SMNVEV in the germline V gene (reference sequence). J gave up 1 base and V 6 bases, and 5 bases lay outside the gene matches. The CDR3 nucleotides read TGTGCCAGCAGCCTACAGGGGGGTTCCTACAATGAGCAGTTCTTC. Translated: CASSLQGGSYNEQFF.